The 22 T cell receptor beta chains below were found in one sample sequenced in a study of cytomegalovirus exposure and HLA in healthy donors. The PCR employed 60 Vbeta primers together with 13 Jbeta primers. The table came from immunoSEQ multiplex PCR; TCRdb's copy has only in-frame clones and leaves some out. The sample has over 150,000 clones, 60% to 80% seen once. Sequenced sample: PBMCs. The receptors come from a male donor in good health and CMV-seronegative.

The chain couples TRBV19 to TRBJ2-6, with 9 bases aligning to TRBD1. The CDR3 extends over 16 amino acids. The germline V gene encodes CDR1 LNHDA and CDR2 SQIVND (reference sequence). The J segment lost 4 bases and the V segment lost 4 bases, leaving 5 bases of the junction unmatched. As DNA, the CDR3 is TGTGCCAGTAGTAAAGACAGGGGGACAGGGGCCAACGTCCTGACTTTC. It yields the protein CASSKDRGTGANVLTF.

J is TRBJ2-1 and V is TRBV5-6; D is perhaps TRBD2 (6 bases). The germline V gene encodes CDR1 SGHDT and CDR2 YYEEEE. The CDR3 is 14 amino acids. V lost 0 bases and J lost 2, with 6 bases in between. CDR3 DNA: TGTGCCAGCAGCTTGGCGGGAGCCTACAATGAGCAGTTCTTC. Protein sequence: CASSLAGAYNEQFF. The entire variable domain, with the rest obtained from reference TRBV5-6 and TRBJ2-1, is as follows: DAGVTQSPTHLIKTRGQQVTLRCSPKSGHDTVSWYQQALGQGPQFIFQYYEEEERQRGNFPDRFSGHQFPNYSSELNVNALLLGDSALYLCASSLAGAYNEQFFGPGTRLTVL.

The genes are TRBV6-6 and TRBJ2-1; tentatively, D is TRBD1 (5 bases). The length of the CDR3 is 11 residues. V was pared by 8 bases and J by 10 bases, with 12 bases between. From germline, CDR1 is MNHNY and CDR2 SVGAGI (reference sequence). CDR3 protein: CASAGLIEQFF. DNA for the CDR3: TGTGCCAGCGCAGGGTTGATAGAGCAGTTCTTC.

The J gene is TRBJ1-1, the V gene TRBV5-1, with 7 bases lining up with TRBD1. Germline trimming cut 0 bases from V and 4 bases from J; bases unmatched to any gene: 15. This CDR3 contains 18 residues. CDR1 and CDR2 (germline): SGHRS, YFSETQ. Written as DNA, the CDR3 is TGCGCCAGCAGCTTGGCCGGTGTAGGAATAGGGGGCGGCACTGAAGCTTTCTTT. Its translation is CASSLAGVGIGGGTEAFF. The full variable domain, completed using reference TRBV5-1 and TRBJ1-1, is KAGVTQTPRYLIKTRGQQVTLSCSPISGHRSVSWYQQTPGQGLQFLFEYFSETQRNKGNFPGRFSGRQFSNSRSEMNVSTLELGDSALYLCASSLAGVGIGGGTEAFFGQGTRLTVV.

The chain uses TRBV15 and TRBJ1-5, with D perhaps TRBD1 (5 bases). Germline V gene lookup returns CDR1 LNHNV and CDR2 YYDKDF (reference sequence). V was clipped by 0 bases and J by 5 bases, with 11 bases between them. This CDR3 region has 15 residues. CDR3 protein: CATSRDTGPYQPQHF. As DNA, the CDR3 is TGTGCCACCAGCAGAGATACAGGCCCTTATCAGCCCCAGCATTTT.

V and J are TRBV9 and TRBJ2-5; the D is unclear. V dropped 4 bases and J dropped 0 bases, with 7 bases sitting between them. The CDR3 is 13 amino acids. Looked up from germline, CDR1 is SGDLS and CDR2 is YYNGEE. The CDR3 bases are TGTGCCAGCAGCCCTATATACCAAGAGACCCAGTACTTC. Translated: CASSPIYQETQYF.

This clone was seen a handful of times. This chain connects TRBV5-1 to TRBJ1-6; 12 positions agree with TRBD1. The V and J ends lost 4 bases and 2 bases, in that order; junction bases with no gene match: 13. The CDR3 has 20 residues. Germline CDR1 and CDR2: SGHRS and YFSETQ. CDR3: CASSPRTGTGGVAYNSPLHF. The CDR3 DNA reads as TGCGCCAGCAGCCCGAGAACCGGGACAGGGGGCGTTGCCTATAATTCACCCCTCCACTTT.

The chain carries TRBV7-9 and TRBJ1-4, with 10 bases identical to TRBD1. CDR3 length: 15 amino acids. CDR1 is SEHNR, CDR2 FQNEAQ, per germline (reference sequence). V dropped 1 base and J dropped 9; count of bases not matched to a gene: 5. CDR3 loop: CASSLGGTGEQKLFF. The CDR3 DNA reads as TGTGCCAGCAGCTTAGGAGGGACAGGGGAGCAAAAACTGTTTTTT.

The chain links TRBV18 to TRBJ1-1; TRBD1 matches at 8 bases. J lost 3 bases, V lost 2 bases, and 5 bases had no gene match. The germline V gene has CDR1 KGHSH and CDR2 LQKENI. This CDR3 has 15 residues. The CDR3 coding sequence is TGTGCCAGCTCACCAATCGTGACAGGGGACACTGAAGCTTTCTTT. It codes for CASSPIVTGDTEAFF.

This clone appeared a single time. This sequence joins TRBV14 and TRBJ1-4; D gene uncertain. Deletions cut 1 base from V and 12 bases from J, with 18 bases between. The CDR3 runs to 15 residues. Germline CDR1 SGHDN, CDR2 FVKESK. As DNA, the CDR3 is TGTGCCAGCAGCCAAGGCATAGGGCGAGGGAGACAACTGTTTTTT. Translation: CASSQGIGRGRQLFF.

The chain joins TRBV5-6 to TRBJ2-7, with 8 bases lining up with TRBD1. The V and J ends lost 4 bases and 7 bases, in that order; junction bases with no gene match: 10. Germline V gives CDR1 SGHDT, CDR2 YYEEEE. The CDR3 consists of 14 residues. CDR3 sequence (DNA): TGTGCCAGCAGCCATCGGACAGGGCTGGGGGAGCAGTACTTC. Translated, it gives CASSHRTGLGEQYF.

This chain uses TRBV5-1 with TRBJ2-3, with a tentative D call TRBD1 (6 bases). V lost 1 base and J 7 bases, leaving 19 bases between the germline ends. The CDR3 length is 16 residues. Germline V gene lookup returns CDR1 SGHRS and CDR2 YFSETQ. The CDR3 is CASSLTGSQGMNTQYF. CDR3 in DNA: TGCGCCAGCAGCTTGACGGGCTCGCAGGGGATGAATACGCAGTATTTT.

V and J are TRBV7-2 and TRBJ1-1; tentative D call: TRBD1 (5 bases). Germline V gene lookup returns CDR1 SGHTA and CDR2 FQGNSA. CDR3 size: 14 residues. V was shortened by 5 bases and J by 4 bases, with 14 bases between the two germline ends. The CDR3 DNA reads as TGTGCCAGCAGCCCTCAAACAGGAAGCACTGAAGCTTTCTTT. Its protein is CASSPQTGSTEAFF. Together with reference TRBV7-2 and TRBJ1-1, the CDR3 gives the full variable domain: GAGVSQSPSNKVTEKGKDVELRCDPISGHTALYWYRQSLGQGLEFLIYFQGNSAPDKSGLPSDRFSAERTGGSVSTLTIQRTQQEDSAVYLCASSPQTGSTEAFFGQGTRLTVV.

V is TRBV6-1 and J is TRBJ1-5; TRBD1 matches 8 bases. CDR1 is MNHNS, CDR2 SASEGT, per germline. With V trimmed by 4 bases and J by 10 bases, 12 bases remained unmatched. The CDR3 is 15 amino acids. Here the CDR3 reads CASSGIAGGAEPQHF. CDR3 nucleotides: TGTGCCAGCAGTGGGATTGCAGGGGGCGCGGAACCCCAGCATTTT.

As DNA, the CDR3 is TGTGCCAGCAGGGAAGGGACTCTCGATACGCAGTATTTT. Translation gives CASREGTLDTQYF. This sequence joins TRBV27 and TRBJ2-3, with D maybe TRBD2 (6 bases). Germline CDR1 and CDR2: MNHEY and SMNVEV (reference sequence). The V end lost 6 bases, the J end lost 6 bases, and 13 bases lay between the germline ends. The CDR3 is 13 residues long.

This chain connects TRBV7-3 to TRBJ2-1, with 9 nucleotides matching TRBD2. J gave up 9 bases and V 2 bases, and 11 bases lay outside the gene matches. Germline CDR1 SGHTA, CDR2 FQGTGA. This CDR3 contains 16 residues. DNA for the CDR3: TGTGCCAGCAGCTTAGGACCAGCGGGAGGAGTCAGTGAGCAGTTCTTC. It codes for CASSLGPAGGVSEQFF.

DNA for the CDR3: TGTGCCAGCAGTTTGGCGAGCTTGAGGGAGCAGTTCTTC. Protein: CASSLASLREQFF. This chain uses TRBV28 with TRBJ2-1, with D unresolved. Germline V gene lookup returns CDR1 MDHEN and CDR2 SYDVKM. Trimming cost V 3 bases and J 10 bases, with 13 bases left between them. The length of the CDR3 is 13 residues.

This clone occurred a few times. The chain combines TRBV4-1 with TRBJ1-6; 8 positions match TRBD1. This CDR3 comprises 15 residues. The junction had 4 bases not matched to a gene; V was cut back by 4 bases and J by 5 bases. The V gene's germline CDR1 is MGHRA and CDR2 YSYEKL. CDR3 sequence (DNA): TGCGCCAGCAGCCTCCGGGACAGGAATAATTCACCCCTCCACTTT. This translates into CASSLRDRNNSPLHF.

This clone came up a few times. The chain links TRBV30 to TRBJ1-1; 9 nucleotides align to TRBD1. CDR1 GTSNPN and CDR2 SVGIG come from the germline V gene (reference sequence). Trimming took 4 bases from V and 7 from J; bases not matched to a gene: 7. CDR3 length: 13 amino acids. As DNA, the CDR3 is TGTGCCTGGAACCAACAGGGGGCGGGTGAAGCTTTCTTT. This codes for CAWNQQGAGEAFF. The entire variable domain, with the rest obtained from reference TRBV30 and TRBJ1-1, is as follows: SQTIHQWPATLVQPVGSPLSLECTVEGTSNPNLYWYRQAAGRGLQLLFYSVGIGQISSEVPQNLSASRPQDRQFILSSKKLLLSDSGFYLCAWNQQGAGEAFFGQGTRLTVV.

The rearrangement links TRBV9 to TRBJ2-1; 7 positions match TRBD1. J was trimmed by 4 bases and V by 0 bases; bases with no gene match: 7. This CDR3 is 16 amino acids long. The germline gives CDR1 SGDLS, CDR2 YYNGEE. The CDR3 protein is CASSVALGDSYNEQFF. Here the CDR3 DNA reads TGTGCCAGCAGCGTAGCCCTAGGGGACAGTTACAATGAGCAGTTCTTC. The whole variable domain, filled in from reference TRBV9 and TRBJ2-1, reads DSGVTQTPKHLITATGQRVTLRCSPRSGDLSVYWYQQSLDQGLQFLIQYYNGEERAKGNILERFSAQQFPDLHSELNLSSLELGDSALYFCASSVALGDSYNEQFFGPGTRLTVL.

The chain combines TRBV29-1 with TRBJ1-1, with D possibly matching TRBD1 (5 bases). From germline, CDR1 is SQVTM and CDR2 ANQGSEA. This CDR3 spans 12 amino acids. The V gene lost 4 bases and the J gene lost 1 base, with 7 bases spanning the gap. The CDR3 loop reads CSVVQANTEAFF. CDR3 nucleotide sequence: TGCAGCGTTGTACAGGCGAACACTGAAGCTTTCTTT.

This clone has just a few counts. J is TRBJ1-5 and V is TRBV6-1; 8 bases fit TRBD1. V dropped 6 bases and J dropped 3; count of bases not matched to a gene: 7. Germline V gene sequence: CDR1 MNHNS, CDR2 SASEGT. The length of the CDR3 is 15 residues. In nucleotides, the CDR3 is TGTGCCAGCAGGGTGGGACAGGTGGTCAATCAGCCCCAGCATTTT. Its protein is CASRVGQVVNQPQHF.